What follows is one T cell receptor (beta chain) and its context. Its cognate antigen is unknown. The data derive from a study of CD8+ T cells in alopecia areata. Findings and caveats of the study: Many expanded lesional clones persisted during tofacitinib (in both scalp and blood).

Treatment indicated: oral pan-JAK inhibitor, 5-10 mg twice daily. Alopecia areata patients gave lesional scalp punch biopsies and peripheral blood samples. The length of the CDR3 is 12 residues. V lost 4 bases and J 1 base, leaving 6 bases between the germline ends. Germline-derived CDR1 and CDR2 are SQVTM and ANQGSEA. cDNA reverse transcribed from extracted RNA served as the sequencing template. The table came from immunoSEQ multiplex PCR; TCRdb's copy has only in-frame clones and leaves some out. The sample shows about 99,000 clones, over 75% of them seen only once. The source was CD8+ T cells sorted from blood, collected at approximately week 30, from a patient treated with tofacitinib. This receptor was obtained from a human donor with alopecia areata. V and J are TRBV29-1 and TRBJ2-3; the D gene is possibly TRBD1 (6 bases). Written as DNA, the CDR3 is TGCAGCGTTGGACAGGGCACAGATACGCAGTATTTT. Its protein product is CSVGQGTDTQYF.